Described below is a single T cell receptor beta chain sequence and its context. Its antigen is still unknown. This record belongs to a study of cytomegalovirus exposure and HLA in healthy donors. Study outcomes and limitations: Later genetic work tied a missense DCLRE1C variant to beta-chain V and J trimming.

Primers: 60 Vbeta forward and 13 Jbeta reverse. Some clones are missing from TCRdb's copy, which holds only in-frame ones; the method was immunoSEQ multiplex PCR. The top ten clones hold 2% to 3% of a sample with about 98,000 clones, roughly 70% of them seen once. Sequencing was carried out using PBMCs. The TCR was taken from a man between 50 and 59 years old in good health and CMV-seronegative.

CDR3: CASRGAGNTEAFF. The CDR3 DNA follows: TGTGCCAGCAGAGGGGCGGGGAATACTGAAGCTTTCTTT. The rearrangement joins TRBV28 to TRBJ1-1; weak D call: TRBD1 (5 bases). V was shortened by 6 bases and J by 5 bases, with 13 bases between the two germline ends. Germline V CDR1 and CDR2: MDHEN, SYDVKM. The CDR3 spans 13 residues.